The 25 T cell receptor beta chains presented below share a single source sample, sequenced in a study of radiation and T cells in renal cell carcinoma. Indicated time point: baseline pretreatment blood. Treatment indicated: 15 Gy SBRT to primary tumor, nephrectomy 4 weeks later. Libraries were prepared by immunoSEQ multiplex PCR; TCRdb keeps only in-frame clonotypes and omits some of them. The data hold about 130,000 clones, with around nine tenths observed a single time. The sample consisted of blood, taken from a patient whose treatment included radiotherapy and nephrectomy. The receptors derive from a woman aged 50 to 60 with renal cell carcinoma.

The chain uses TRBV13 and TRBJ2-7; the D gene could be TRBD1 or TRBD2 (5 bases each). Germline V gene sequence: CDR1 PRHDT, CDR2 FYEKMQ (reference sequence). The CDR3 has 14 residues. Trimming removed 3 bases from V and 5 bases from J, with 14 bases in between. CDR3 in DNA: TGTGCCAGCAGCTTGGCCGGGACGTCGGACGAGCAGTACTTC. Translated, it gives CASSLAGTSDEQYF.

Comments on this clone: The sample holds other DNA sequences that translate to the same CDR3. The chain recombines TRBV5-4 with TRBJ1-5; 8 nucleotides line up with TRBD1. Trimming took 0 bases from V and 4 from J; bases not matched to a gene: 0. The CDR3 length is 14 residues. The germline gives CDR1 SGHNT, CDR2 YYREEE (reference sequence). The CDR3 sequence: CASSLGTGNQPQHF. The DNA for the CDR3 is TGTGCCAGCAGCTTGGGGACAGGGAATCAGCCCCAGCATTTT.

The chain employs TRBV6-4 and TRBJ2-3; D possibly corresponds to TRBD1 (5 bases). Germline CDR1 and CDR2: MRHNA and SNTAGT. The length of the CDR3 is 13 residues. The V and J ends lost 5 bases and 5 bases respectively, with 11 bases between them. As DNA, the CDR3 is TGTGCCAGCAGTAGGACACGTGAAGATACGCAGTATTTT. Protein sequence: CASSRTREDTQYF.

CDR3 in amino acids: CASSQDGKIAGGPRADTQYF. The DNA of the CDR3 is TGTGCCAGCAGCCAAGATGGGAAGATAGCGGGGGGGCCCCGCGCAGATACGCAGTATTTT. The chain is built from TRBV4-2 and TRBJ2-3, with 11 bases fitting TRBD2. Germline-derived CDR1 and CDR2 are LGHNA and YNFKEQ. Trimming removed 0 bases from V and 4 bases from J; junction bases left unmatched: 15. The CDR3 covers 20 residues.

The genes are TRBV7-2 and TRBJ1-1; D uncertain. The CDR3 spans 13 residues. Germline CDR1 and CDR2: SGHTA and FQGNSA. V was cut by 3 bases and J by 5 bases, with 10 bases left in between. The CDR3 nucleotides are TGTGCCAGCAGCTTCTGGCGTGGGACTGAAGCTTTCTTT. Translated, it gives CASSFWRGTEAFF.

CDR3 coding DNA: TGCGCCAGCAGCTGGGCGGGGTCTGAGCAGTTCTTC. This translates into CASSWAGSEQFF. The V call is TRBV5-1, the J call TRBJ2-1; D is possibly TRBD2 (6 bases). The CDR3 loop spans 12 amino acids. The germline CDR1 and CDR2 sequences are SGHRS and YFSETQ. V dropped 3 bases and J dropped 9 bases, with 10 bases sitting between them.

In this sample, this clone turned up once. The rearrangement links TRBV29-1 to TRBJ2-1; D gene ambiguous. Trimming left V 3 bases short and J 2 bases short, with 8 bases between. The CDR3 sequence is 13 residues long. Germline CDR1 is SQVTM and CDR2 is ANQGSEA. In nucleotides, the CDR3 is TGCAGCGTTGAGGTACAGACCTACAATGAGCAGTTCTTC. It is translated as CSVEVQTYNEQFF.

The chain is built from TRBV5-1 and TRBJ1-6; 8 nucleotides agree with TRBD1. V dropped 4 bases and J dropped 5; count of bases not matched to a gene: 5. CDR1 and CDR2 from the germline V gene are SGHRS and YFSETQ. The CDR3 contains 15 residues. The CDR3 DNA sequence: TGCGCCAGCAGCCCTTCGGGACAGGATAATTCACCCCTCCACTTT. Encoded protein: CASSPSGQDNSPLHF.

The V and J genes are TRBV5-1 and TRBJ2-3; 8 bases line up with TRBD2. V lost 1 base to trimming and J lost 5 bases; unmatched junction nucleotides: 6. This CDR3 is built from 15 residues. Germline assignment: CDR1 SGHRS and CDR2 YFSETQ. CDR3 DNA: TGCGCCAGCAGCTTGCAAGTCGGGGGGGAAGATACGCAGTATTTT. Protein product: CASSLQVGGEDTQYF. The whole variable domain, filled in from reference TRBV5-1 and TRBJ2-3, reads KAGVTQTPRYLIKTRGQQVTLSCSPISGHRSVSWYQQTPGQGLQFLFEYFSETQRNKGNFPGRFSGRQFSNSRSEMNVSTLELGDSALYLCASSLQVGGEDTQYFGPGTRLTVL.

The V call is TRBV29-1, the J call TRBJ1-1, with D possibly TRBD1 on 5 matching bases. This CDR3 comprises 12 residues. Trimming took 4 bases from V and 5 from J, leaving 11 bases between them. Germline V gene sequence: CDR1 SQVTM, CDR2 ANQGSEA. The CDR3 here is CSVGRGGTEAFF. The CDR3 bases are TGCAGCGTTGGGAGGGGAGGGACTGAAGCTTTCTTT.

This clone was observed once. This chain joins TRBV9 and TRBJ2-2; a possible D gene is TRBD1 (5 bases). The CDR3 runs 14 residues. Germline CDR1 reads SGDLS; CDR2 reads YYNGEE. The germline V and J ends were trimmed by 5 bases and 0 bases, with 8 bases remaining between them. The CDR3 here is CASSGAANTGELFF. CDR3 sequence (DNA): TGTGCCAGCAGTGGGGCCGCGAACACCGGGGAGCTGTTTTTT.

About this clone: This sample also contains other DNA sequences that code for the same CDR3. The chain joins TRBV9 to TRBJ2-1; TRBD2 aligns across 8 bases. The CDR3 has 14 amino acids. With 2 bases clipped from V and 7 bases from J, the junction kept 5 bases outside the gene matches. CDR1 and CDR2 (germline): SGDLS, YYNGEE. CDR3 protein: CASSVSGGWNEQFF. The CDR3 DNA follows: TGTGCCAGCAGCGTCAGCGGGGGCTGGAATGAGCAGTTCTTC.

The V call is TRBV5-1, the J call TRBJ1-6; possibly TRBD1 for D (5 bases). Trimming removed 0 bases at V and 10 bases at J, with 11 bases between. The CDR3 contains 14 residues. Germline V gene sequence: CDR1 SGHRS, CDR2 YFSETQ. The chain's CDR3 is CASSLGGVRSPLHF. The CDR3 region has the DNA TGCGCCAGCAGCTTGGGAGGGGTACGGTCACCCCTCCACTTT.

On this clone: Germline is not matched at one junction end, which may reflect a read error. The rearrangement joins TRBV7-7 to TRBJ2-2, with 8 bases lining up with TRBD1. From germline, CDR1 is SSHAT and CDR2 FNYEAQ (reference sequence). This CDR3 is 16 amino acids long. CDR3: CASTPQGASLTGELFF. The CDR3 nucleotides read TGTGCTAGCACCCCTCAGGGGGCGTCCCTCACCGGGGAGCTGTTTTTT.

The J gene is TRBJ1-2, the V gene TRBV2, with 9 bases matching TRBD1. Trimming cost V 8 bases and J 5 bases; bases outside gene matches: 6. CDR1 and CDR2 from the germline V gene are SNHLY and FYNNEI. This CDR3 contains 13 residues. The CDR3 sequence is CASHRGQGYGYTF. In DNA form, the CDR3 reads TGTGCCAGCCACAGGGGGCAGGGTTATGGCTACACCTTC.

This clone was observed once. The rearrangement joins TRBV10-1 to TRBJ2-2; either TRBD1 or TRBD2 may supply D (5 bases each). Germline values: CDR1 WNHNN, CDR2 SYGVQD (reference sequence). The CDR3 length is 14 residues. Trimming removed 0 bases at V and 6 bases at J, with 8 bases between. DNA for the CDR3: TGCGCCAGCAGTGAGTCGGGGGATGCCGGGGAGCTGTTTTTT. This codes for CASSESGDAGELFF.

This clone has more than one count but fewer than ten. Other DNA sequences in the sample encode the same CDR3. Here the CDR3 reads CASSLVTREQFF. DNA for the CDR3: TGTGCCAGCAGCTTAGTAACTCGTGAGCAGTTCTTC. The chain links TRBV7-9 to TRBJ2-1, with D hard to call. Germline CDR1 is SEHNR and CDR2 is FQNEAQ (reference sequence). CDR3 length: 12 residues. V was pared by 1 base and J by 9 bases, with 7 bases between.

This sequence joins TRBV5-1 and TRBJ1-5; 7 nucleotides line up with TRBD1. The ends lost 4 bases at V and 2 bases at J; junction bases unmatched: 9. Germline V gene sequence: CDR1 SGHRS, CDR2 YFSETQ. The CDR3 totals 16 residues. The CDR3: CASSPTGTAGNQPQHF. In nucleotides, the CDR3 is TGCGCCAGCAGCCCGACAGGGACGGCGGGCAATCAGCCCCAGCATTTT. Supplemented by reference TRBV5-1 and TRBJ1-5, the full variable domain reads KAGVTQTPRYLIKTRGQQVTLSCSPISGHRSVSWYQQTPGQGLQFLFEYFSETQRNKGNFPGRFSGRQFSNSRSEMNVSTLELGDSALYLCASSPTGTAGNQPQHFGDGTRLSIL.

V usage is TRBV5-6 and J usage is TRBJ1-6, with 7 bases aligning to TRBD1. Germline V CDR1 and CDR2: SGHDT, YYEEEE. V gave up 4 bases and J gave up 6 bases; unmatched junction bases: 10. This CDR3 comprises 16 residues. The CDR3 nucleotides are TGTGCCAGCAGCCCCTACCGGACAGGAAGTAATTCACCCCTCCACTTT. Its translation is CASSPYRTGSNSPLHF. The entire variable domain, with the rest obtained from reference TRBV5-6 and TRBJ1-6, is as follows: DAGVTQSPTHLIKTRGQQVTLRCSPKSGHDTVSWYQQALGQGPQFIFQYYEEEERQRGNFPDRFSGHQFPNYSSELNVNALLLGDSALYLCASSPYRTGSNSPLHFGNGTRLTVT.

The V gene is TRBV18, the J gene TRBJ1-1; D is unclear. V was trimmed by 2 bases and J by 0 bases, leaving 16 bases between them. The CDR3 length is 17 residues. Germline values: CDR1 KGHSH, CDR2 LQKENI. CDR3 sequence: CASSPVNRPGMNTEAFF. DNA of the CDR3: TGTGCCAGCTCACCAGTGAATAGGCCGGGAATGAACACTGAAGCTTTCTTT.

The chain joins TRBV4-3 to TRBJ1-4; 8 nucleotides line up with TRBD1. CDR3 size: 15 residues. Germline V gene data show CDR1 as LGHNA and CDR2 as YSLEER. V was clipped by 0 bases and J by 6 bases; unmatched bases: 3. CDR3 DNA sequence: TGCGCCAGCAGCCAAGAGGACAGGGAGCATGAAAAACTGTTTTTT. Protein sequence: CASSQEDREHEKLFF.

The chain combines TRBV4-2 with TRBJ1-6, with a weak D call TRBD1 (6 bases). V was cut by 0 bases and J by 9 bases, with 18 bases left in between. The germline CDR1 and CDR2 sequences are LGHNA and YNFKEQ. This CDR3 contains 17 residues. CDR3 in DNA: TGTGCCAGCAGCCAAGATACACAGGGCCGACGGGGTTCACCCCTCCACTTT. Protein sequence: CASSQDTQGRRGSPLHF.

The chain links TRBV7-9 to TRBJ2-1; maybe TRBD2 (6 bases). Germline V gives CDR1 SEHNR, CDR2 FQNEAQ (reference sequence). V lost 3 bases and J 7 bases, leaving 10 bases between the germline ends. The CDR3 has 13 amino acids. The CDR3: CASSFAGRNEQFF. The CDR3 bases are TGTGCCAGCAGCTTTGCGGGGAGGAATGAGCAGTTCTTC. The full variable domain, with the rest looked up from reference TRBV7-9 and TRBJ2-1, is DTGVSQNPRHKITKRGQNVTFRCDPISEHNRLYWYRQTLGQGPEFLTYFQNEAQLEKSRLLSDRFSAERPKGSFSTLEIQRTEQGDSAMYLCASSFAGRNEQFFGPGTRLTVL.

The chain recombines TRBV6-6 with TRBJ2-7; 10 bases map to TRBD1. The CDR3 is 15 amino acids. Unmatched junction bases numbered 4, after V lost 0 bases and J lost 5 bases. The germline V gene encodes CDR1 MNHNY and CDR2 SVGAGI (reference sequence). CDR3 DNA sequence: TGTGCCAGCAGTTACTCGGACAGGGGGTCCCACGAGCAGTACTTC. Encoded protein: CASSYSDRGSHEQYF.

This clone was seen only once. The CDR3 DNA is TGTGCCAGCAGTCGATCTGTGGGGTACCAAGAGACCCAGTACTTC. Its translation: CASSRSVGYQETQYF. This sequence joins TRBV6-1 and TRBJ2-5, with D unresolved. Germline V gene data show CDR1 as MNHNS and CDR2 as SASEGT. CDR3 length: 15 amino acids. The V gene lost 5 bases and the J gene lost 0 bases, with 13 bases spanning the gap.